Below, 14 T cell receptor beta chains from the same sample are listed, as sequenced in a study of blood T cell repertoires in COVID-19. Produced via immunoSEQ multiplex PCR; TCRdb's table is partial and in-frame only. The table has roughly 230,000 clones, 85% to 90% seen once. Sequencing was performed on peripheral blood. The source is a woman aged 55-69 years with COVID-19, enrolled during active disease.

The chain has TRBV7-2 and TRBJ1-5; D gene unclear. V lost 1 base and J lost 9, with 13 bases in between. The CDR3 is made up of 14 amino acids. CDR1 and CDR2 (germline): SGHTA, FQGNSA. DNA for the CDR3: TGTGCCAGCAGCTTAGAGATAGTCTCAGGGCCCCAGCATTTT. It codes for CASSLEIVSGPQHF.

The chain is built from TRBV7-9 and TRBJ1-1; D gene ambiguous. Trimming removed 1 base at V and 5 bases at J, with 11 bases between. This CDR3 region has 14 residues. Looked up from germline, CDR1 is SEHNR and CDR2 is FQNEAQ (reference sequence). CDR3 residues: CASSLDLGSTEAFF. The CDR3 DNA reads TGTGCCAGCAGCTTAGATTTAGGGAGTACTGAAGCTTTCTTT.

The chain combines TRBV5-1 with TRBJ2-1, with D possibly matching TRBD1 (6 bases). Germline V gene sequence: CDR1 SGHRS, CDR2 YFSETQ. V was trimmed by 0 bases and J by 10 bases, leaving 23 bases between them. This CDR3 has 17 amino acids. The CDR3 region is CASSLAVGQGTTEEQFF. The DNA for the CDR3 is TGCGCCAGCAGCTTGGCCGTTGGGCAGGGGACCACGGAGGAGCAGTTCTTC.

The chain carries TRBV19 and TRBJ2-1; D not certain. Germline V gene data show CDR1 as LNHDA and CDR2 as SQIVND (reference sequence). Trimming pared 2 bases from V and 4 bases from J, leaving 3 bases between. This CDR3 has 12 residues. CDR3 loop: CASSILYNEQFF. CDR3 DNA: TGTGCCAGTAGTATACTTTACAATGAGCAGTTCTTC.

The table lists this clone with a few counts. The chain couples TRBV18 to TRBJ1-3, with D hard to call. V was pared by 6 bases and J by 8 bases, with 8 bases between. The CDR3 spans 11 residues. CDR1 KGHSH and CDR2 LQKENI come from the germline V gene. The DNA for the CDR3 is TGTGCCAGCTCCCCCGGGGACACCATATATTTT. Translation: CASSPGDTIYF.

V and J are TRBV19 and TRBJ1-2, with 8 bases matching TRBD1. There are 16 residues in the CDR3. The V and J ends lost 1 base and 4 bases, in that order; junction bases with no gene match: 8. The germline CDR1 and CDR2 sequences are LNHDA and SQIVND (reference sequence). CDR3 protein: CASSIVGQGATYGYTF. The CDR3 bases are TGTGCCAGTAGTATAGTTGGCCAGGGGGCTACCTATGGCTACACCTTC.

The chain uses TRBV5-1 and TRBJ2-1; D unclear. The CDR3 is 15 amino acids. Germline CDR1 reads SGHRS; CDR2 reads YFSETQ. V lost 2 bases, J lost 5 bases, and 14 bases lay in between. CDR3 in DNA: TGCGCCAGCAGCTTTAGGCGTGGTGCGGACAATGAGCAGTTCTTC. It yields the protein CASSFRRGADNEQFF.

The genes are TRBV6-5 and TRBJ1-4; 7 nucleotides align to TRBD1. V shed 5 bases and J 8 bases; nucleotides not matched to a gene: 2. This CDR3 is built from 12 residues. The germline V gene encodes CDR1 MNHEY and CDR2 SVGAGI. The DNA of the CDR3 is TGTGCCAGCAGTCTCAGGGGGGAAAAACTGTTTTTT. As protein: CASSLRGEKLFF.

The chain has TRBV27 and TRBJ1-5; 8 bases map to TRBD1. The CDR3 sequence is 14 residues long. Trimming at V came to 5 bases and at J to 9 bases, leaving 9 bases not matched to a gene. Germline CDR1 MNHEY, CDR2 SMNVEV (reference sequence). Here the CDR3 reads CASSPYRGSGPQHF. In nucleotides, the CDR3 is TGTGCCAGCAGTCCGTACAGGGGGAGTGGGCCCCAGCATTTT.

This clone was seen once. The chain couples TRBV3-1 (or the pseudogene TRBV3-2) to TRBJ2-7; possibly TRBD1 for D (6 bases). The CDR3 sequence is 13 residues long. Per germline, CDR1 LGHDT and CDR2 YNNKEL (reference sequence). V was clipped by 3 bases and J by 3 bases, with 9 bases between them. As DNA, the CDR3 is TGTGCCAGCAGCCAGGCAGGGGTCTACGAGCAGTACTTC. Translation gives CASSQAGVYEQYF.

This clone was picked up one time. The rearrangement joins TRBV19 to TRBJ1-3; D not resolved. This CDR3 is built from 12 residues. V lost 4 bases to trimming and J lost 2 bases, with 3 bases between them. The germline V gene has CDR1 LNHDA and CDR2 SQIVND (reference sequence). The CDR3: CASSTTGNTIYF. CDR3 coding DNA: TGTGCCAGTAGTACCACTGGAAACACCATATATTTT.

This chain uses TRBV19 with TRBJ1-1; TRBD1 aligns across 9 bases. The CDR3 length is 14 residues. J gave up 3 bases and V 6 bases, and 5 bases lay outside the gene matches. Germline V lookup: CDR1 LNHDA, CDR2 SQIVND (reference sequence). This CDR3 reads CASSPTGGYTEAFF. The CDR3 coding sequence is TGTGCCAGTAGCCCCACAGGGGGCTACACTGAAGCTTTCTTT.

This clone came up once. This chain links TRBV4-2 with TRBJ2-1, with D possibly TRBD1 on 5 matching bases. This CDR3 region has 15 residues. With 0 bases removed from V and 16 bases from J, the gap between germline ends came to 22 bases. CDR1 and CDR2 (germline): LGHNA, YNFKEQ. Here the CDR3 reads CASSQDGATRGLLFF. In DNA form, the CDR3 reads TGTGCCAGCAGCCAAGATGGAGCGACAAGGGGTCTCCTTTTCTTC.

This chain connects TRBV2 to TRBJ1-5; perhaps TRBD1 as D (5 bases). Germline CDR1 reads SNHLY; CDR2 reads FYNNEI. The CDR3 sequence is 14 residues long. Trimming left V 1 base short and J 4 bases short, with 8 bases between. CDR3 residues: CASSEGQSNQPQHF. CDR3 nucleotides: TGTGCCAGCAGTGAAGGACAGTCGAATCAGCCCCAGCATTTT. The variable domain in full, completed from reference TRBV2 and TRBJ1-5, reads EPEVTQTPSHQVTQMGQEVILRCVPISNHLYFYWYRQILGQKVEFLVSFYNNEISEKSEIFDDQFSVERPDGSNFTLKIRSTKLEDSAMYFCASSEGQSNQPQHFGDGTRLSIL.